Detailed here is one T cell receptor (beta chain). Antigen specificity is unknown. CDR3 length: 15 residues. Germline V CDR1 and CDR2: SGDLS, YYNGEE. V lost 2 bases to trimming and J lost 2 bases, with 13 bases between them. The data originate from a study of read filtering for tumor transcriptome and immune sequencing. General study results and limits: IR-seq and RNA-seq agreed better without single-read clonotypes.

This library used 300 to 450 ng RNA and molecular barcoded adaptors spanning alpha/delta and beta/gamma chains. TCRdb independently ran MiXCR on the reads; one entry per CDR3 protein. The sample holds fewer than 150,000 distinct CDR3 sequences, 10% to 15% seen once. The sample consisted of a population of CD138-negative cells sorted from bone marrow. This clonotype was obtained from a donor aged 40 or over with multiple myeloma. The J gene is TRBJ1-1, the V gene TRBV9; no reliable D call. CDR3 nucleotides: TGTGCCAGCAGCGTCCTCTCGACGGACAACACTGAAGCTTTCTTT. The encoded protein is CASSVLSTDNTEAFF. The entire variable domain, with the rest obtained from reference TRBV9 and TRBJ1-1, is as follows: DSGVTQTPKHLITATGQRVTLRCSPRSGDLSVYWYQQSLDQGLQFLIQYYNGEERAKGNILERFSAQQFPDLHSELNLSSLELGDSALYFCASSVLSTDNTEAFFGQGTRLTVV.